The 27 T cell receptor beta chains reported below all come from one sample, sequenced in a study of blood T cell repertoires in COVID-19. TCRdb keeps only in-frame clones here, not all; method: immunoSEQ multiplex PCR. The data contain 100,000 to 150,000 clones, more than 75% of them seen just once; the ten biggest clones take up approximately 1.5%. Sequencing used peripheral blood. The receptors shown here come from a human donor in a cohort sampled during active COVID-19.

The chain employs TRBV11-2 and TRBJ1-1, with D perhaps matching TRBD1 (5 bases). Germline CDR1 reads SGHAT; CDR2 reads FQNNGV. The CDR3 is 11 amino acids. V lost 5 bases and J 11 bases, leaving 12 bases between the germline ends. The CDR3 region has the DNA TGTGCCAGCAGCCCGGGCCGGGGGGCTTTCTTT. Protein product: CASSPGRGAFF.

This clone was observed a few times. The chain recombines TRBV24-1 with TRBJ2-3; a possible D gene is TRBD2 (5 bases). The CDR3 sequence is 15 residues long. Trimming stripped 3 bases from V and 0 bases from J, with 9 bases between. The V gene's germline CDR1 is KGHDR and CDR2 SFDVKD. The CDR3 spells CATSDGGSSTDTQYF. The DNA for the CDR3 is TGTGCCACCAGTGATGGCGGGTCTAGCACAGATACGCAGTATTTT.

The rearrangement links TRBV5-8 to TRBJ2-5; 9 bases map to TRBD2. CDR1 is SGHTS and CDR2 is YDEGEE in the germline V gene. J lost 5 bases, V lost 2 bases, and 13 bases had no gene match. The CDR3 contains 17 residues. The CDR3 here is CASSFPLLAGEEETQYF. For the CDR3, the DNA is TGTGCCAGCAGCTTTCCTCTGTTAGCGGGAGAGGAGGAGACCCAGTACTTC.

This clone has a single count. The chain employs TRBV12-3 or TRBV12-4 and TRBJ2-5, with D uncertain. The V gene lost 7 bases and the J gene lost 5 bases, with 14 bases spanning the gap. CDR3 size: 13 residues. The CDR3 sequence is CASNGAAVETQYF. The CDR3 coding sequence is TGTGCCAGCAATGGTGCGGCGGTGGAGACCCAGTACTTC.

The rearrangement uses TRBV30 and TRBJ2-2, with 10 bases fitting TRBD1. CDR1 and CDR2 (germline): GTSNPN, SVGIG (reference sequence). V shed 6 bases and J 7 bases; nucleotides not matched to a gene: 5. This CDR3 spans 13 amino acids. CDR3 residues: CACRDRGNGELFF. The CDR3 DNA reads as TGTGCCTGCCGGGACAGGGGAAACGGGGAGCTGTTTTTT.

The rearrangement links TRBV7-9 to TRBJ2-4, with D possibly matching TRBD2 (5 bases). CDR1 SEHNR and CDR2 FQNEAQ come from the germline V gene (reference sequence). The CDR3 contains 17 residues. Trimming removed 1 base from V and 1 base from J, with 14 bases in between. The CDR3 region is CASSLDGEGSAKNIQYF. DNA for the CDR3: TGTGCCAGCAGCTTAGATGGTGAGGGATCGGCCAAAAACATTCAGTACTTC.

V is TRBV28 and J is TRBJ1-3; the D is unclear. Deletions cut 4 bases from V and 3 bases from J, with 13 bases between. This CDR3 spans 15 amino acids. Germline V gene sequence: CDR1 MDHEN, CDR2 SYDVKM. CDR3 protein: CASSSSSGFGNTIYF. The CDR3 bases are TGTGCCAGCAGTTCCTCTTCGGGTTTTGGAAACACCATATATTTT.

The CDR3 nucleotides are TGTGCCAGCAGTTACTCTGGGACAGGGTCCGTCTATGGCTACACCTTC. Translated: CASSYSGTGSVYGYTF. The chain carries TRBV6-5 and TRBJ1-2, with 9 bases fitting TRBD1. The V segment lost 0 bases and the J segment 4 bases; nucleotides outside the gene matches: 6. CDR1 is MNHEY and CDR2 is SVGAGI in the germline V gene. This CDR3 contains 16 residues.

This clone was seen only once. CDR3 in amino acids: CAITADGIGEQFF. The CDR3 nucleotides read TGTGCCATCACCGCGGATGGTATCGGTGAGCAGTTCTTC. The genes are TRBV10-3 and TRBJ2-1; D ambiguous. Germline lookup yields CDR1 ENHRY and CDR2 SYGVKD. The CDR3 is made up of 13 amino acids. V was clipped by 7 bases and J by 9 bases, with 16 bases between them.

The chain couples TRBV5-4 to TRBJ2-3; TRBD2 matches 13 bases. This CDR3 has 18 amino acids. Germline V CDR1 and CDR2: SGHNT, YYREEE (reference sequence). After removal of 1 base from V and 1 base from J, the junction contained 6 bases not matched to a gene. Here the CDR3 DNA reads TGTGCCAGCAGCTTGACTAGCGGGAGGGCCCTCGGCACAGATACGCAGTATTTT. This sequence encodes CASSLTSGRALGTDTQYF.

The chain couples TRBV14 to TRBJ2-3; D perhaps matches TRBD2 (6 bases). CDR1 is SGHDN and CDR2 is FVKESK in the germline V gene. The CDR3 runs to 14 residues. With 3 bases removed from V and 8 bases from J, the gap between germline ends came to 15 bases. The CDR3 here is CASSQEAAGGTQYF. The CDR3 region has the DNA TGTGCCAGCAGCCAGGAAGCAGCGGGCGGTACGCAGTATTTT.

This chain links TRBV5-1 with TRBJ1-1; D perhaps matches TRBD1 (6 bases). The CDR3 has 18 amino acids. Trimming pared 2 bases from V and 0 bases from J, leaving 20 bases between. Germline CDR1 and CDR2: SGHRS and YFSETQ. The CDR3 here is CASSFTGPGASMNTEAFF. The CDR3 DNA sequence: TGCGCCAGCAGCTTTACGGGTCCAGGGGCGTCTATGAACACTGAAGCTTTCTTT. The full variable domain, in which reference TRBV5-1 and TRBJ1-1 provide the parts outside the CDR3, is KAGVTQTPRYLIKTRGQQVTLSCSPISGHRSVSWYQQTPGQGLQFLFEYFSETQRNKGNFPGRFSGRQFSNSRSEMNVSTLELGDSALYLCASSFTGPGASMNTEAFFGQGTRLTVV.

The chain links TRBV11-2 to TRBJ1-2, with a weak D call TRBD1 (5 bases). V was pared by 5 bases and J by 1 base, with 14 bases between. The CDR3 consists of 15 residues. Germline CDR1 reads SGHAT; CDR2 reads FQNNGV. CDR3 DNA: TGTGCCAGCAGCATAGGACGGACACTTAACTATGGCTACACCTTC. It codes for CASSIGRTLNYGYTF.

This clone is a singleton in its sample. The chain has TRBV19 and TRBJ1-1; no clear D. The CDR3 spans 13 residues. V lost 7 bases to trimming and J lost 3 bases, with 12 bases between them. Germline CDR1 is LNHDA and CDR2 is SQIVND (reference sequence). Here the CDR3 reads CASNPDEDTEAFF. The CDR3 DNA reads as TGTGCCAGTAACCCGGATGAGGACACTGAAGCTTTCTTT.

In DNA form, the CDR3 reads TGCGCCAGCAGCTTGGTACCCGGGACACTTTCCTACGAGCAGTACTTC. Its protein product is CASSLVPGTLSYEQYF. The gene calls are TRBV5-1 and TRBJ2-7; weak D call: TRBD1 (6 bases). The CDR3 covers 16 residues. V dropped 0 bases and J dropped 1 base, with 14 bases sitting between them. Looked up from germline, CDR1 is SGHRS and CDR2 is YFSETQ.

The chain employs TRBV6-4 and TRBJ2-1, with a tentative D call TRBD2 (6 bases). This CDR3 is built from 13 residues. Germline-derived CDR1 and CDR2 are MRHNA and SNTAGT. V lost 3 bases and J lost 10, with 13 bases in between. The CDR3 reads CASSERGGGEQFF. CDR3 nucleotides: TGTGCCAGCAGTGAACGGGGAGGTGGCGAGCAGTTCTTC.

CDR3 coding DNA: TGTGCCAGCTCACACCAGGAATCCTACGAGCAGTACTTC. Residues: CASSHQESYEQYF. The chain employs TRBV18 and TRBJ2-7; no firm D call. Looked up from germline, CDR1 is KGHSH and CDR2 is LQKENI. The V end was cut by 4 bases, the J end by 1 base, with 8 bases between. This CDR3 spans 13 amino acids.

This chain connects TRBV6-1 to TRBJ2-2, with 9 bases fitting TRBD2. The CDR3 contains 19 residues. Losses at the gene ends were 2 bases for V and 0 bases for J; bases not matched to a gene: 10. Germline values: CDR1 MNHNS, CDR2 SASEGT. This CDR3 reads CASSELGLAGISNTGELFF. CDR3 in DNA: TGTGCCAGCAGTGAATTGGGGCTAGCGGGGATCTCGAACACCGGGGAGCTGTTTTTT.

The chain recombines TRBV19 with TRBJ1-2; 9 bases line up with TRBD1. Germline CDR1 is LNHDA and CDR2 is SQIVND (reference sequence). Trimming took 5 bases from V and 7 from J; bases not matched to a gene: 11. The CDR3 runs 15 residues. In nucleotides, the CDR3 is TGTGCCAGTAGTGAAGGGGGACAGGGCTTTTTTGGCTACACCTTC. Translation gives CASSEGGQGFFGYTF.

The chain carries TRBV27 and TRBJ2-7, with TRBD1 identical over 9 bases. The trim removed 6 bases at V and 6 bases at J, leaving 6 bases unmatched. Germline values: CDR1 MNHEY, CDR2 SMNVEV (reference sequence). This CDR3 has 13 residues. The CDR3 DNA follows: TGTGCCAGCAGCAACAGGGGGCGTATCGAGCAGTACTTC. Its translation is CASSNRGRIEQYF.

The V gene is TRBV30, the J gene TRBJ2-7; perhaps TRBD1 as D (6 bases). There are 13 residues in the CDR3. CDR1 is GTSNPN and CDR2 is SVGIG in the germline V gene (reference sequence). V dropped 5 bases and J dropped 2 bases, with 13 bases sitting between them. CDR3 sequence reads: CAWCTGQTYEQYF. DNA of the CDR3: TGTGCCTGGTGTACAGGGCAAACCTACGAGCAGTACTTC.

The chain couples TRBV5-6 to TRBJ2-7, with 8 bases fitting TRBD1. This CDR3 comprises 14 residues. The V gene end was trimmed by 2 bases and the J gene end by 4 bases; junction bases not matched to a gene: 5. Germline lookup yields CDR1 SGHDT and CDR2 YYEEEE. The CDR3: CASSFDRGEYEQYF. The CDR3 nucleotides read TGTGCCAGCAGCTTCGACAGGGGTGAATACGAGCAGTACTTC.

CDR3 bases: TGTGCCAGTACCAGACAGGGACGGGTTACCGGGGAGCTGTTTTTT. Amino acid sequence: CASTRQGRVTGELFF. The chain joins TRBV19 to TRBJ2-2; TRBD1 aligns across 7 bases. There are 15 residues in the CDR3. CDR1 and CDR2 from the germline V gene are LNHDA and SQIVND (reference sequence). V trimming: 7 bases; J trimming: 5 bases; junction bases outside the gene matches: 10.

Here the CDR3 reads CASSPPPREGETQYF. The CDR3 DNA follows: TGCGCCAGCAGCCCCCCACCCAGGGAGGGGGAGACCCAGTACTTC. The chain joins TRBV5-1 to TRBJ2-5, with 7 bases lining up with TRBD2. Germline V gene sequence: CDR1 SGHRS, CDR2 YFSETQ. The CDR3 length is 15 residues. J lost 5 bases, V lost 4 bases, and 11 bases had no gene match.

CDR3 DNA: TGTGCCACCAGCGAGCGGTCCTCCTACGAGCAGTACTTC. It yields the protein CATSERSSYEQYF. The V call is TRBV24-1, the J call TRBJ2-7; possibly TRBD2 for D (5 bases). Germline CDR1 KGHDR, CDR2 SFDVKD. The CDR3 length is 13 residues. Trimming took 7 bases from V and 0 from J, leaving 9 bases between them.

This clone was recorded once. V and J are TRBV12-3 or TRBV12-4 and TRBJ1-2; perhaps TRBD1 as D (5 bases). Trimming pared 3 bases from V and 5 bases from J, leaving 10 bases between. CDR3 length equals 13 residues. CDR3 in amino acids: CASSFPDSYGYTF. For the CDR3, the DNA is TGTGCCAGCAGTTTCCCCGACAGTTATGGCTACACCTTC.

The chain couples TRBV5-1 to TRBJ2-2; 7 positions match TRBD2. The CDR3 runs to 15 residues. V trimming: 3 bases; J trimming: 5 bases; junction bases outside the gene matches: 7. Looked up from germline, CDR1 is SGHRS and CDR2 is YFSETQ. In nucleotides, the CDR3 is TGCGCCAGCAGCTCGGGCGGGAGTTCTACCGGGGAGCTGTTTTTT. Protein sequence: CASSSGGSSTGELFF.